This entry concerns a single T cell receptor (beta chain). The antigen remains undetermined. These data are taken from a study of cytomegalovirus exposure and HLA in healthy donors. Study background: The roughly 130 validation repertoires used the same platform as the 600 to 750 first-cohort repertoires (as reported by a later analysis). Study conclusions and caveats: Overall, roughly 170 TCR beta chains were annotated as cytomegalovirus-associated.

This table comes from immunoSEQ multiplex PCR, and its TCRdb copy is limited to in-frame clones, with some not included. The table lists about 220,000 clones, roughly 88% of them singletons, with around 3% in the top ten. Germline CDR1 reads SGHRS; CDR2 reads YFSETQ. The CDR3 has 18 amino acids. The trim removed 2 bases at V and 2 bases at J, leaving 13 bases unmatched. Material: PBMCs. The chain uses TRBV5-1 and TRBJ2-3; 8 bases are a match to TRBD1. The receptor's source is a woman between 18 and 29 years old in good health and CMV-seronegative. The CDR3 DNA reads as TGCGCCAGCAGCTTCGCCCCAGGGACAGGAGGCCTCACAGATACGCAGTATTTT. This codes for CASSFAPGTGGLTDTQYF.